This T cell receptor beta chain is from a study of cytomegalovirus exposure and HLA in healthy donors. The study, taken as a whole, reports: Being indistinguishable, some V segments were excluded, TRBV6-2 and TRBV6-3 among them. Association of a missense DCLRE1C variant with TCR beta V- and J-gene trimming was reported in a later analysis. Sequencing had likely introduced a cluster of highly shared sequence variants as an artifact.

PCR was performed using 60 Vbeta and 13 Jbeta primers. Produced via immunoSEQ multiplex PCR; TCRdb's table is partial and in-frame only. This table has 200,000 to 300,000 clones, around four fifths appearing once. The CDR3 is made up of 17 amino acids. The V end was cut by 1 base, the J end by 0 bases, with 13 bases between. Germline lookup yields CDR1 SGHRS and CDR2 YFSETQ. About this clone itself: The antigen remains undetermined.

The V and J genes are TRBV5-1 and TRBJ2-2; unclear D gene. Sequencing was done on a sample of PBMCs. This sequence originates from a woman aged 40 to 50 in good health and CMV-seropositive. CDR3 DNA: TGCGCCAGCAGCTTGAAATCAGCGCCCGCGAACACCGGGGAGCTGTTTTTT. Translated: CASSLKSAPANTGELFF.